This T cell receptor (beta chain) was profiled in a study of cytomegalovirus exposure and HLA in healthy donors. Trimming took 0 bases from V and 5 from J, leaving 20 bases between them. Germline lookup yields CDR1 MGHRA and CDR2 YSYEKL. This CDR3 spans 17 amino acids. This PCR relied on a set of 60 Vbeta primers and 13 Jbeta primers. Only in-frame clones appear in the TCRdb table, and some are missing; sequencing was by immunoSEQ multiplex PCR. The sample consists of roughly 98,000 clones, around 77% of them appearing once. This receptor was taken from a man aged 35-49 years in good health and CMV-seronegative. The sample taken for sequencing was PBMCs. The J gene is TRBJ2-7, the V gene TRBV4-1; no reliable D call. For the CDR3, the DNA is TGCGCCAGCAGCCAAGAAGCGCACTCTCTAGTTATCCACGAGCAGTACTTC. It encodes CASSQEAHSLVIHEQYF.